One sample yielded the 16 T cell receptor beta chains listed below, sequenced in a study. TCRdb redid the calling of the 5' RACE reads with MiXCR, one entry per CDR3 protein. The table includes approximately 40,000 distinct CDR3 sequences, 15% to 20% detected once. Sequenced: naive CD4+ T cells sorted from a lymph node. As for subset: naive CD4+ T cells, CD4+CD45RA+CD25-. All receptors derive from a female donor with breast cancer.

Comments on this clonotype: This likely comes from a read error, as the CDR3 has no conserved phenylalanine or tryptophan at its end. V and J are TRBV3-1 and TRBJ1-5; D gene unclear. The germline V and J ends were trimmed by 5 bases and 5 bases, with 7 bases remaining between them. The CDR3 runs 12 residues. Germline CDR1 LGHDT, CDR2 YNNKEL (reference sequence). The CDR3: CASSSPDQPQHL. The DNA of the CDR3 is TGTGCCAGCAGCTCCCCAGATCAGCCCCAGCATCTT.

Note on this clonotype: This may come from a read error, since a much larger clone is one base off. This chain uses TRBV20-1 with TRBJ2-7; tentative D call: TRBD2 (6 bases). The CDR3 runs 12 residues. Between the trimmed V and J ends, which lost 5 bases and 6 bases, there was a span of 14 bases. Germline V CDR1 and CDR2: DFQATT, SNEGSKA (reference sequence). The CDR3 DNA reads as TGCAGTGCTCGACGGGGGACCGTCGAGCAGTACTTC. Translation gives CSARRGTVEQYF.

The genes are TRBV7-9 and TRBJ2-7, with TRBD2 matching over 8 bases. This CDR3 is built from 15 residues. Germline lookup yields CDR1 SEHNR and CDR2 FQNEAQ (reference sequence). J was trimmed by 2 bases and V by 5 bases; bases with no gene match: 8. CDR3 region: CASSPAGGFTYEQYF. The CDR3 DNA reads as TGTGCCAGCAGCCCGGCGGGGGGATTTACCTACGAGCAGTACTTC. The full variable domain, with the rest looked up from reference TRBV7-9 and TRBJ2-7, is DTGVSQNPRHKITKRGQNVTFRCDPISEHNRLYWYRQTLGQGPEFLTYFQNEAQLEKSRLLSDRFSAERPKGSFSTLEIQRTEQGDSAMYLCASSPAGGFTYEQYFGPGTRLTVT.

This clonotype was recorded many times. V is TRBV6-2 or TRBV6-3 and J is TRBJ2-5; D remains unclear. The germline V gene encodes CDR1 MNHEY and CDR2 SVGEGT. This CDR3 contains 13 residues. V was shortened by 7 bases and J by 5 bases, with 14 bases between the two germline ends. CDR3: CASTKNLAETQYF. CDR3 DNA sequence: TGTGCCAGCACAAAGAATTTAGCCGAGACCCAGTACTTC.

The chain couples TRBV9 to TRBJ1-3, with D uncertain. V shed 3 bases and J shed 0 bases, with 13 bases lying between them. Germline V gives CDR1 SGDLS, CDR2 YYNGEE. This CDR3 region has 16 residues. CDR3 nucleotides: TGTGCCAGCAGCGCGTACGGACCGAGCTCTGGAAACACCATATATTTT. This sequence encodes CASSAYGPSSGNTIYF.

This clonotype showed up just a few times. CDR3 in amino acids: CASSRGEGVETEAFF. The CDR3, as DNA: TGCGCCAGCAGCCGAGGTGAGGGGGTAGAAACTGAAGCTTTCTTT. The chain is built from TRBV4-3 and TRBJ1-1; D might be TRBD1 (6 bases). Trimming took off 4 bases at V and 5 bases at J, with 17 bases between the two ends. CDR3 length equals 15 residues. The germline V gene encodes CDR1 LGHNA and CDR2 YSLEER.

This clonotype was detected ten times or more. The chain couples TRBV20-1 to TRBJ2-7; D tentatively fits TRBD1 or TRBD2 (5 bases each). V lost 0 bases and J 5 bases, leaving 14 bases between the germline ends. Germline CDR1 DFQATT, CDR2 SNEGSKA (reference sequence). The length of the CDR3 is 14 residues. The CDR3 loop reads CSARDRVGTHEQYF. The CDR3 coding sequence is TGCAGTGCTAGAGATCGGGTAGGGACCCACGAGCAGTACTTC.

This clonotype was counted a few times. CDR3 protein: CASRETGDTEAFF. Here the CDR3 DNA reads TGTGCCAGCAGAGAAACAGGGGACACTGAAGCTTTCTTT. This rearrangement joins TRBV7-3 to TRBJ1-1, with 7 bases matching TRBD1. The germline gives CDR1 SGHTA, CDR2 FQGTGA. The CDR3 is 13 amino acids. J gave up 3 bases and V 6 bases, and 4 bases lay outside the gene matches.

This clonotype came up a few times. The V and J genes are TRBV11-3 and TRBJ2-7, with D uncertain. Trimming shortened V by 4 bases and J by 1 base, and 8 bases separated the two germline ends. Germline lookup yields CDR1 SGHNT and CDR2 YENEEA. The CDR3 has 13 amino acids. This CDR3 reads CASSSGRSYEQYF. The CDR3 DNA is TGTGCCAGCAGCTCGGGCAGGTCCTACGAGCAGTACTTC.

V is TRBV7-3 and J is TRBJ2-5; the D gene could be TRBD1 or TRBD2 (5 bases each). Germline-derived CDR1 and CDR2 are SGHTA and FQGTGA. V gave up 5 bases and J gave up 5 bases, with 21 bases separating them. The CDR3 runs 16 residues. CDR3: CASSPRGSERVETQYF. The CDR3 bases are TGTGCCAGCAGCCCAAGGGGTAGCGAGAGGGTGGAGACCCAGTACTTC.

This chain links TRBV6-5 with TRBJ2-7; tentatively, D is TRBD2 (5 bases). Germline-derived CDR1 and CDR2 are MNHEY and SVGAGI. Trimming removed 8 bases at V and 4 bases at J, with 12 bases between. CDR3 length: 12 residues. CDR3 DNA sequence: TGTGCCAGCGCCCCTCGGGAATACGAGCAGTACTTC. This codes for CASAPREYEQYF.

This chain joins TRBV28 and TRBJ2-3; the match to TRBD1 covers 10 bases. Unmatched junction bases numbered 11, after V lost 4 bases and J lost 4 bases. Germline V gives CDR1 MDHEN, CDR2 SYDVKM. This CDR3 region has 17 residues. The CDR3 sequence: CASSSPGTGVIPDTQYF. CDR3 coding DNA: TGTGCCAGCAGTTCCCCCGGGACAGGGGTGATCCCAGATACGCAGTATTTT.

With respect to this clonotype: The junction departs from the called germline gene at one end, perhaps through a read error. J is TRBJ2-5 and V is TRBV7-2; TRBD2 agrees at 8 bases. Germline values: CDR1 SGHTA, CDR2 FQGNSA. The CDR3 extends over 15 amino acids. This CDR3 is CAGSSTGLGEETQYF. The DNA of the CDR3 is TGTGCCGGCAGCTCGACGGGACTAGGGGAGGAGACCCAGTACTTC.

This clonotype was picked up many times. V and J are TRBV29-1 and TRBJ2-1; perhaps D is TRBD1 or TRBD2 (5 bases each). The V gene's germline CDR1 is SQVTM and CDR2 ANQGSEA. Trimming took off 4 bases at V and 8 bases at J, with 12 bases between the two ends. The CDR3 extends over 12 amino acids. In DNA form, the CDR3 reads TGCAGCGTTGTGGGGGTCGGGTATGAGCAGTTCTTC. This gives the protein CSVVGVGYEQFF.

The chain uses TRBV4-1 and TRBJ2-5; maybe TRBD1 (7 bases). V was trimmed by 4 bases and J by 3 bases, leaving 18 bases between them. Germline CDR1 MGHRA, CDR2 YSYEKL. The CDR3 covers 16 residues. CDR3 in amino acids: CASSPLGAGGKETQYF. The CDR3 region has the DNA TGCGCCAGCAGCCCCCTCGGGGCAGGGGGGAAAGAGACCCAGTACTTC.

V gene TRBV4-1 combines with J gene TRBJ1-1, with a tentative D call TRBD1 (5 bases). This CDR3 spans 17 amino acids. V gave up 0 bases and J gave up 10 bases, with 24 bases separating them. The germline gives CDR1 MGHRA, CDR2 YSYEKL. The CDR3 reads CASSQERGRQPNPGAFF. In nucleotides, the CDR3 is TGCGCCAGCAGCCAAGAACGGGGCAGACAGCCTAATCCTGGAGCTTTCTTT.